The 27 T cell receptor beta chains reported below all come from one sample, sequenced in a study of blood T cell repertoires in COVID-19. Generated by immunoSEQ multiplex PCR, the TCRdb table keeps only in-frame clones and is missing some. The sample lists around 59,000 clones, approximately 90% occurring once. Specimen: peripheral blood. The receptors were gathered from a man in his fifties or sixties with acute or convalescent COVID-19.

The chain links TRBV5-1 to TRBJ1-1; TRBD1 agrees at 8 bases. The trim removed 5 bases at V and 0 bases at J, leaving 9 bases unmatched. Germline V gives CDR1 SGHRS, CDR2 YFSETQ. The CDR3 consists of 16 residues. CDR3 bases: TGCGCCAGCAGAACCGGACAGGGCGGGATGAACACTGAAGCTTTCTTT. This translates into CASRTGQGGMNTEAFF.

In DNA form, the CDR3 reads TGTGCCAGCAGCCAAGTGGGGATAGACAGGGGCGGCACTGAAGCTTTCTTT. As protein: CASSQVGIDRGGTEAFF. The V gene is TRBV13, the J gene TRBJ1-1; 8 nucleotides match TRBD1. Per germline, CDR1 PRHDT and CDR2 FYEKMQ (reference sequence). V shed 5 bases, J shed 4 bases, and the junction held 15 bases outside the gene matches. This CDR3 has 17 amino acids. The whole variable domain, remainder taken from reference TRBV13 and TRBJ1-1, is AAGVIQSPRHLIKEKRETATLKCYPIPRHDTVYWYQQGPGQDPQFLISFYEKMQSDKGSIPDRFSAQQFSDYHSELNMSSLELGDSALYFCASSQVGIDRGGTEAFFGQGTRLTVV.

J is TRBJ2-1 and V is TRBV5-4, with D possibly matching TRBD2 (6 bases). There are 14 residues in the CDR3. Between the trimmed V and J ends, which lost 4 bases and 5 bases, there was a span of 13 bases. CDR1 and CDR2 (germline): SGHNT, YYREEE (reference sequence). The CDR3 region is CASSPGGRDNEQFF. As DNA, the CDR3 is TGTGCCAGCAGCCCCGGGGGTAGAGACAATGAGCAGTTCTTC. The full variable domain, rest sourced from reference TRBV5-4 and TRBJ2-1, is ETGVTQSPTHLIKTRGQQVTLRCSSQSGHNTVSWYQQALGQGPQFIFQYYREEENGRGNFPPRFSGLQFPNYSSELNVNALELDDSALYLCASSPGGRDNEQFFGPGTRLTVL.

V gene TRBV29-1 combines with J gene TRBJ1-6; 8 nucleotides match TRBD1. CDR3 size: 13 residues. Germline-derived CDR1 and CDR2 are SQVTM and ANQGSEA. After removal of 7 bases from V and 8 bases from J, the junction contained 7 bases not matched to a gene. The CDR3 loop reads CSAGQGLDSPLHF. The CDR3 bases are TGCAGCGCCGGACAGGGCCTGGATTCACCCCTCCACTTT.

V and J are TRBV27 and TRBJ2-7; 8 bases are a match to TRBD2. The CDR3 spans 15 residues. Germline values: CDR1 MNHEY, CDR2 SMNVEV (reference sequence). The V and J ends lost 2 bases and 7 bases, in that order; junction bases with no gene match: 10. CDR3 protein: CASSLGAGVAWEQYF. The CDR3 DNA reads TGTGCCAGCAGTTTAGGAGCGGGAGTAGCTTGGGAGCAGTACTTC.

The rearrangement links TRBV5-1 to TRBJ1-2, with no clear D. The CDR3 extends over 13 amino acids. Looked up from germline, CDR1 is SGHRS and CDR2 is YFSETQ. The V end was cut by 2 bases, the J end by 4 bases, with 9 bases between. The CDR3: CASSFEGGYGYTF. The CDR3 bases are TGCGCCAGCAGCTTTGAAGGCGGCTATGGCTACACCTTC. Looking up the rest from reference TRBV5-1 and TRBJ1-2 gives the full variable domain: KAGVTQTPRYLIKTRGQQVTLSCSPISGHRSVSWYQQTPGQGLQFLFEYFSETQRNKGNFPGRFSGRQFSNSRSEMNVSTLELGDSALYLCASSFEGGYGYTFGSGTRLTVV.

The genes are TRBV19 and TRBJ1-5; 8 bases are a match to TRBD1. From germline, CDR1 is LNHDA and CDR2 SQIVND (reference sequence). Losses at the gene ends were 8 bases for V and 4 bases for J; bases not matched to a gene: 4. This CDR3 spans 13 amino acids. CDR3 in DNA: TGTGCCAGTGGGACAGGCACTAATCAGCCCCAGCATTTT. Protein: CASGTGTNQPQHF.

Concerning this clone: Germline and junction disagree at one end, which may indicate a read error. As DNA, the CDR3 is TGTGCCAGCAGTTCGGGACAGTTGAACTCTGGCTACACCTTC. This codes for CASSSGQLNSGYTF. This chain uses TRBV6-5 with TRBJ1-2, with 7 positions matching TRBD1. Germline CDR1 is MNHEY and CDR2 is SVGAGI. This CDR3 spans 14 amino acids.

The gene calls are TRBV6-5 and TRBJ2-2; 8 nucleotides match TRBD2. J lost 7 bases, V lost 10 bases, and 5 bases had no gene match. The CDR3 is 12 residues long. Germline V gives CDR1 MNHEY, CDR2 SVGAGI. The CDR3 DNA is TGTGCCACCGGGGGGGGACACGGGGAGCTGTTTTTT. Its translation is CATGGGHGELFF.

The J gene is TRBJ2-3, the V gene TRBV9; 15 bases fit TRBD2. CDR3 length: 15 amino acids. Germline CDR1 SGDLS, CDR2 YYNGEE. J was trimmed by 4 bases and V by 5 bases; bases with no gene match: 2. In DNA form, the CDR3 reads TGTGCCAGCAGTGGACTAGCGGGAGGGTCAGATACGCAGTATTTT. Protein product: CASSGLAGGSDTQYF.

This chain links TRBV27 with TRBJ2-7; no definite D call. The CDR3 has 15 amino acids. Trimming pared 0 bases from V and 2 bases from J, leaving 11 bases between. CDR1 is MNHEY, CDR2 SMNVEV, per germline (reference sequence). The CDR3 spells CASSLSTVPTYEQYF. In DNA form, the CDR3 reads TGTGCCAGCAGTTTATCCACAGTCCCGACCTACGAGCAGTACTTC.

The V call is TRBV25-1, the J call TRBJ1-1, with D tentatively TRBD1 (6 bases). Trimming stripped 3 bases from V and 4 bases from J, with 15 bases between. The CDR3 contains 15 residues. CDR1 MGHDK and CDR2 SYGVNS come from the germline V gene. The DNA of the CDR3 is TGTGCCAGCAGTGACCAGGGGCGCCCTGCCACTGAAGCTTTCTTT. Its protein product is CASSDQGRPATEAFF.

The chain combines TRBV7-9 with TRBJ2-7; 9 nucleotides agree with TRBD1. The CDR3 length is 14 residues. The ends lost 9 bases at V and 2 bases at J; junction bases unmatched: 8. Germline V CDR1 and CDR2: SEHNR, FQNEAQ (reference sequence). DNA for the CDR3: TGTGCCAGTAGCACAGGGGGCATAGCCTACGAGCAGTACTTC. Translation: CASSTGGIAYEQYF.

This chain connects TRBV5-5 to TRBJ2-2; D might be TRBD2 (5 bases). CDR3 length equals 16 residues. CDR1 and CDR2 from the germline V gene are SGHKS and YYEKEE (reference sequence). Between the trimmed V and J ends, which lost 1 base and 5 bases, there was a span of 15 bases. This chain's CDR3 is CASSLRDPGSTGELFF. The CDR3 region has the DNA TGTGCCAGCAGCTTGCGGGATCCGGGCAGTACCGGGGAGCTGTTTTTT.

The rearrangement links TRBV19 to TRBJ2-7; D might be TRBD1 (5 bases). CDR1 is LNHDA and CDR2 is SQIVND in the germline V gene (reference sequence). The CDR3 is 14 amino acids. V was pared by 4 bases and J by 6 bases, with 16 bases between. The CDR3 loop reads CASSTTAPSSEQYF. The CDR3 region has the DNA TGTGCCAGTAGTACGACAGCCCCCTCTTCCGAGCAGTACTTC.

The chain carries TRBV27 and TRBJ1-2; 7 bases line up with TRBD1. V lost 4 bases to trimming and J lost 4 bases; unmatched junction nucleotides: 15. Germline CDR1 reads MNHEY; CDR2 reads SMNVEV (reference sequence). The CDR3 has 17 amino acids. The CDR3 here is CASSSQGQGGGGYGYTF. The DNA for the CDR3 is TGTGCCAGCAGTTCACAGGGGCAGGGTGGTGGAGGCTATGGCTACACCTTC.

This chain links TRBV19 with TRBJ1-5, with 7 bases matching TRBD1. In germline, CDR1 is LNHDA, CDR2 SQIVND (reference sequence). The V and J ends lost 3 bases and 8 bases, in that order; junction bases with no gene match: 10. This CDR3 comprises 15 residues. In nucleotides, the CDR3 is TGTGCCAGTAGTATCGGTGGGGGACAGTATGAGCCCCAGCATTTT. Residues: CASSIGGGQYEPQHF. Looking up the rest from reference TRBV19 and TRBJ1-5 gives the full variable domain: DGGITQSPKYLFRKEGQNVTLSCEQNLNHDAMYWYRQDPGQGLRLIYYSQIVNDFQKGDIAEGYSVSREKKESFPLTVTSAQKNPTAFYLCASSIGGGQYEPQHFGDGTRLSIL.

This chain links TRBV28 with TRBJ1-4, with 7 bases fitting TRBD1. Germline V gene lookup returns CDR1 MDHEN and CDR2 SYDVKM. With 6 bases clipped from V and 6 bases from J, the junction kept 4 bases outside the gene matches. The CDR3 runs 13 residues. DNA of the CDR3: TGTGCCAGCAGGACAGGGATTGATGAAAAACTGTTTTTT. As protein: CASRTGIDEKLFF.

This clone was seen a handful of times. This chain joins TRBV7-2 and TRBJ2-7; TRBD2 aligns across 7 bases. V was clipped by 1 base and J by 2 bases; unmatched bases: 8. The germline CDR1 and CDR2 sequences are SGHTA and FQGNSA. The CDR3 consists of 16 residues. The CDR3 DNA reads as TGTGCCAGCAGCTTAGAAGGGCGGGAGCCAGCCTACGAGCAGTACTTC. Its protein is CASSLEGREPAYEQYF.

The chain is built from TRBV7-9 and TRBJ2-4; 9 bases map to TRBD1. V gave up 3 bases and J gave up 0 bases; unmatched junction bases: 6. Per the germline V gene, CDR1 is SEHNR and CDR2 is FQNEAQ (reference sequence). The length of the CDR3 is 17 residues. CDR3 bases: TGTGCCAGCAGCTTGTCGACAGGGGGGATAGCCAAAAACATTCAGTACTTC. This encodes CASSLSTGGIAKNIQYF.

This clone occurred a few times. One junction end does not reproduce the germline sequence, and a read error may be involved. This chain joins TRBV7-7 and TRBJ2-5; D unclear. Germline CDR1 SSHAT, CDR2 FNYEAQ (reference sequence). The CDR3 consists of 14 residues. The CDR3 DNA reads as TGTGCTAGCAGCTTAGCCGGGTCCGACGAGACCCAGTACTTC. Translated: CASSLAGSDETQYF.

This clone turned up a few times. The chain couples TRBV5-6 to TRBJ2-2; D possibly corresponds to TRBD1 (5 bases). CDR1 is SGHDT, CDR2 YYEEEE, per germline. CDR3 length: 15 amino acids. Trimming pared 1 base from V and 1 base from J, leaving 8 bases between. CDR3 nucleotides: TGTGCCAGCAGCTTGCAAGGACAGAACACCGGGGAGCTGTTTTTT. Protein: CASSLQGQNTGELFF.

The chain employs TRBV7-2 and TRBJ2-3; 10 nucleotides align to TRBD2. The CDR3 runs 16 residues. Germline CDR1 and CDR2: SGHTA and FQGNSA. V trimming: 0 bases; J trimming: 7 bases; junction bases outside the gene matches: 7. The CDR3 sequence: CASSLAPSGGVNTQYF. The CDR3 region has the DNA TGTGCCAGCAGCTTAGCGCCTAGCGGGGGAGTCAATACGCAGTATTTT.

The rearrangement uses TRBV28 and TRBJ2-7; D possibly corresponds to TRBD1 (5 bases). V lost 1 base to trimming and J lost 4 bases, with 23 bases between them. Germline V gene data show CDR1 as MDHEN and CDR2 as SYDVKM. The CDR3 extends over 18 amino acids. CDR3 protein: CASSLSPGLGALSYEQYF. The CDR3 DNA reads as TGTGCCAGCAGTTTATCCCCAGGGCTCGGAGCGTTGAGTTACGAGCAGTACTTC.

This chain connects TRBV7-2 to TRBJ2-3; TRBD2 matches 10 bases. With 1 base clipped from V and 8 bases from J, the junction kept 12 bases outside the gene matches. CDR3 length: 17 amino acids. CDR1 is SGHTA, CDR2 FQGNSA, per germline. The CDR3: CASSLGGSGTSEGTQYF. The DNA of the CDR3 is TGTGCCAGCAGCTTAGGGGGTAGTGGGACTAGCGAAGGTACGCAGTATTTT.

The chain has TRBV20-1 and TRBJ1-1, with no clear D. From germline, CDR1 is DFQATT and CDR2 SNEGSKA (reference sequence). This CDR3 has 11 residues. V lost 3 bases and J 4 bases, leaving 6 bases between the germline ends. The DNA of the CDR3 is TGCAGTGCTAGCCAGGTCACTGAAGCTTTCTTT. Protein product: CSASQVTEAFF.

Written as DNA, the CDR3 is TGTGCCAGCAGCTTAGTTATGAGACAGAGGAGTGCTGAAGCTTTCTTT. Its translation is CASSLVMRQRSAEAFF. J is TRBJ1-1 and V is TRBV7-9; D may be TRBD1 (5 bases). The V gene's germline CDR1 is SEHNR and CDR2 FQNEAQ (reference sequence). The CDR3 spans 16 residues. V lost 1 base and J 6 bases, leaving 18 bases between the germline ends.